This T cell receptor (beta chain) was identified in a study of graft-versus-host responses after intestinal transplantation. Study in general: Each recipient received anti-thymocyte globulin induction, then tacrolimus and steroids for about 3 years. The study's findings and limits: GvH clones surfaced in recipient marrow, some emerging earlier in ileum or blood.

Germline V CDR1 and CDR2: SGHNT, YYREEE (reference sequence). V gave up 0 bases and J gave up 7 bases, with 14 bases separating them. This CDR3 region has 14 residues. Profiled with immunoSEQ multiplex PCR; TCRdb holds only in-frame clones, not every one. The sample contains tens of thousands of clones, 85% to 95% of which appear only once. Turning to this clone: What it binds is not known.

The source is a human donor who received an intestinal transplant. This material consisted of unstimulated CD8+ T cells sorted from spleen or lymph node cells, taken before intestinal transplant. V usage is TRBV5-4 and J usage is TRBJ2-7; no clear D. The CDR3 sequence: CASSLALITGEQYF. CDR3 coding DNA: TGTGCCAGCAGCTTGGCCCTCATCACCGGGGAGCAGTACTTC. The full variable domain, rest sourced from reference TRBV5-4 and TRBJ2-7, is ETGVTQSPTHLIKTRGQQVTLRCSSQSGHNTVSWYQQALGQGPQFIFQYYREEENGRGNFPPRFSGLQFPNYSSELNVNALELDDSALYLCASSLALITGEQYFGPGTRLTVT.